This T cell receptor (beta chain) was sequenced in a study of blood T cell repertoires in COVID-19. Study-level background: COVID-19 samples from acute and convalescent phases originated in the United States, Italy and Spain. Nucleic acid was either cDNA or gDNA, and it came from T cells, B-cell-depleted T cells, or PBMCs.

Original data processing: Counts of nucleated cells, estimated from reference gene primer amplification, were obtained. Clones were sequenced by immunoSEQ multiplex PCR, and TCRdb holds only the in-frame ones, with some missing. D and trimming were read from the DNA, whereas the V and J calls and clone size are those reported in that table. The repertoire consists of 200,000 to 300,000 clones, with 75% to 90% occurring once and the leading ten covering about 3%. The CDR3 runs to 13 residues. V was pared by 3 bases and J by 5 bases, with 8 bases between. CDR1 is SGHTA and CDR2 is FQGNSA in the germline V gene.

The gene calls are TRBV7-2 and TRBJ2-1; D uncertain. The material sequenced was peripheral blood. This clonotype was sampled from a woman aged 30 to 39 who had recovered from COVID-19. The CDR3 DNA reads TGTGCCAGCAGCTTTCGGAGAGACAATGAGCAGTTCTTC. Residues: CASSFRRDNEQFF.